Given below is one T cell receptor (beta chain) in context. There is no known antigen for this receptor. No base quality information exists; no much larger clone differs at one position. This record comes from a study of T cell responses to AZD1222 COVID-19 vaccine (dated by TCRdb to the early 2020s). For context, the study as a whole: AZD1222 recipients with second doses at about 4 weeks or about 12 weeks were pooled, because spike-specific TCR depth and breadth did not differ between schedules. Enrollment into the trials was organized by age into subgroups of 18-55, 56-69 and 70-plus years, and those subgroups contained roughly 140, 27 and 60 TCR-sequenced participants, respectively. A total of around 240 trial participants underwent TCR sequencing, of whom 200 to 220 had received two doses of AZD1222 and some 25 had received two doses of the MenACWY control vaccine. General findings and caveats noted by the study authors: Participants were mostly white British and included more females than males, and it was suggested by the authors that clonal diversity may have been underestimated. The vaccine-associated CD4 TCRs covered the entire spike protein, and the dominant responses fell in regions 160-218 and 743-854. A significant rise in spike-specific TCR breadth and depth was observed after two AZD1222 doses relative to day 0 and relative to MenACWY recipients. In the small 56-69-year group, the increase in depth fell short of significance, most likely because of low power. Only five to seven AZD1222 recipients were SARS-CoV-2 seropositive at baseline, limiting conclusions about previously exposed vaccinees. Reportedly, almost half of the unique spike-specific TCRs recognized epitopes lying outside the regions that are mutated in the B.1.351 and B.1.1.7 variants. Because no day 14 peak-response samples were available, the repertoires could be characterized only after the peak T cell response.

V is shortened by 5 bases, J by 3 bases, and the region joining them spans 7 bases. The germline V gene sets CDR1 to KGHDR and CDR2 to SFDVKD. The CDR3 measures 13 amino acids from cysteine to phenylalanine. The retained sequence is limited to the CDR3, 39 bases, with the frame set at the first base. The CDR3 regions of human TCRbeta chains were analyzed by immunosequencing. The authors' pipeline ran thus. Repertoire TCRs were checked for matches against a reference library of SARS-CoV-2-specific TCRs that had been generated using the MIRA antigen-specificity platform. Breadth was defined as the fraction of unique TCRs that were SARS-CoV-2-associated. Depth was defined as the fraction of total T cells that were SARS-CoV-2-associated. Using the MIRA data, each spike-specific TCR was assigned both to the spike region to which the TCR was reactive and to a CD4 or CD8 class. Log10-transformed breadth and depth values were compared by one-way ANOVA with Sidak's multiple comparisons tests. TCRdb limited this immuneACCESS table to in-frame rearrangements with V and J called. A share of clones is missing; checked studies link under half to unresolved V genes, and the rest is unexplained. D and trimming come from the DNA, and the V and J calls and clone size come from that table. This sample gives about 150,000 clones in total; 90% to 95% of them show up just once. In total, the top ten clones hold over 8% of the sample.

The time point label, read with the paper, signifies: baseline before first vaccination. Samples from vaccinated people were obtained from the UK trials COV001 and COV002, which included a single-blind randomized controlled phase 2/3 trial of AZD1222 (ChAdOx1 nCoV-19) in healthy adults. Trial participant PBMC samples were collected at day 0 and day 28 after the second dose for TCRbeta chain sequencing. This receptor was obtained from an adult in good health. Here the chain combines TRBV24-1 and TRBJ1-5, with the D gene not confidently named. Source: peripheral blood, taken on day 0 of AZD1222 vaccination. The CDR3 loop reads CATSGSLNQPQHF. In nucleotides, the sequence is TGTGCCACCAGTGGCAGCCTCAATCAGCCCCAGCATTTT.